The rows below give T cell receptor beta chains drawn from one sample of a study of T cell responses to AZD1222 COVID-19 vaccine. Repertoires were generated with immunoSEQ multiplex PCR, while TCRdb's copy carries only in-frame clones and drops some. The sample lists roughly 140,000 clones, about 89% occurring once. This specimen was peripheral blood, taken 28 days after the second AZD1222 dose. All receptors come from an adult who received the AZD1222 COVID-19 vaccine. Each CDR3 is given with its conserved first and last residue. The order of the fields is clone size, D gene, J gene, V gene, CDR3 protein, CDR3 DNA. D genes are given only for firm matches. Size tells how often a clone was seen (once, few, many) or the class of an expanded clone, and some rows leave it out.

. TRBD1 TRBJ2-7 TRBV6-5 CASSKGQGVYEQYF TGTGCCAGCAGTAAGGGACAGGGGGTCTACGAGCAGTACTTC
. . TRBJ1-5 TRBV6-5 CASSVSQFQPQHF TGTGCCAGCAGCGTGAGTCAATTTCAGCCCCAGCATTTT
. TRBD1 TRBJ2-1 TRBV7-8 CASRRQGGAYNEQFF TGTGCCAGCAGACGACAGGGGGGGGCCTACAATGAGCAGTTCTTC
. . TRBJ2-7 TRBV11-2 CASRGTYEQYF TGTGCCAGCAGAGGGACCTACGAGCAGTACTTC
. . TRBJ2-3 TRBV7-9 CASRTGISDTQYF TGTGCCAGCAGAACAGGGATTTCAGATACGCAGTATTTT
once TRBD1 TRBJ2-7 TRBV6-5 CASRRTGNYEQYF TGTGCCAGCAGAAGGACAGGGAACTACGAGCAGTACTTC
. . TRBJ1-3 TRBV29-1 CSVEDGGNTIYF TGCAGCGTTGAAGACGGGGGAAACACCATATATTTT
. . TRBJ2-7 TRBV2 CASTRVGGYEQYF TGTGCCAGCACTAGGGTTGGGGGGTACGAGCAGTACTTC
. . TRBJ2-5 TRBV6-1 CASSEARGVYETQYF TGTGCCAGCAGTGAAGCCAGGGGGGTTTACGAGACCCAGTACTTC
. TRBD2 TRBJ2-1 TRBV3-1/TRBV3-2 CASSLRSGLTNEQFF TGTGCCAGCAGCCTCCGGTCGGGACTAACCAATGAGCAGTTCTTC
. TRBD1 TRBJ2-2 TRBV7-3 CASSPSRGQGEAGELFF TGTGCCAGCAGCCCCTCCCGTGGACAGGGGGAAGCCGGGGAGCTGTTTTTT
. TRBD2 TRBJ2-1 TRBV28 CASAVLSGRAYWREQFF TGTGCCAGTGCAGTCCTTAGCGGGAGGGCCTACTGGCGTGAGCAGTTCTTC
. . TRBJ1-1 TRBV5-1 CASSLGAGNTEAFF TGCGCCAGCAGCTTGGGAGCAGGGAACACTGAAGCTTTCTTT
. . TRBJ2-2 TRBV19 CASSIGTRTGGELFF TGTGCCAGTAGTATAGGTACACGTACCGGCGGGGAGCTGTTTTTT
few . TRBJ1-4 TRBV19 CASSIDRGANEKLFF TGTGCCAGTAGTATCGATCGGGGAGCTAATGAAAAACTGTTTTTT
. . TRBJ2-5 TRBV6-6 CASKGVETQYF TGTGCCAGCAAGGGGGTGGAGACCCAGTACTTC
. TRBD2 TRBJ2-3 TRBV5-6 CASSSPSGSRGTQYF TGTGCCAGCAGCTCGCCTAGCGGGAGTAGGGGTACGCAGTATTTT
. TRBD1 TRBJ2-2 TRBV10-3 CAISESPGGRELFF TGTGCCATCAGTGAGTCGCCAGGGGGCCGGGAGCTGTTTTTT
. . TRBJ1-2 TRBV6-5 CATAIAQSVNYGYTF TGTGCCACAGCTATAGCGCAGAGCGTTAACTATGGCTACACCTTC
. . TRBJ1-1 TRBV29-1 CSVAQGPPEAFF TGCAGCGTCGCGCAGGGTCCCCCCGAAGCTTTCTTT
. TRBD1 TRBJ1-1 TRBV28 CASSRTGGTEAFF TGTGCCAGCAGCCGGACAGGGGGCACTGAAGCTTTCTTT
once . TRBJ1-3 TRBV30 CAWSFTSGNTIYF TGTGCCTGGAGCTTTACCTCTGGAAACACCATATATTTT
. . TRBJ2-7 TRBV28 CASSPSGTVISWQYF TGTGCCAGCAGTCCTTCCGGGACCGTAATAAGCTGGCAGTACTTC
few TRBD1 TRBJ1-5 TRBV19 CASSTDRGGNQPQHF TGTGCCAGTAGCACCGACAGGGGTGGGAATCAGCCCCAGCATTTT
. TRBD2 TRBJ2-2 TRBV28 CASVAGRANTGELFF TGTGCCAGCGTAGCGGGAAGAGCGAACACCGGGGAGCTGTTTTTT